One and the same sample provided the 15 T cell receptor beta chains below, sequenced in a study of T cell responses to AZD1222 COVID-19 vaccine (TCRdb year 2021). Library generation was performed with the immunoSEQ multiplex PCR assay. In its TCRdb copy, this immuneACCESS table keeps in-frame sequences only and misses some clones. Where compared with another copy, unresolved V genes explain less than half of these, and the others have no known cause. In all, the sample holds 200,000 or so clones, and more than 75% of those were seen once. Approximately 2.5% of the sample is in the top ten clones. This sample's time point label indicates: baseline before first vaccination. What the treatment or condition label conveys for this sample: meningococcal conjugate vaccine given as trial control. This specimen consisted of peripheral blood, obtained on day 0 of MenACWY control vaccination. Source of these receptors: an adult in good health.

The chain has TRBV7-5 and TRBJ2-5; the table's D gene call, TRBD1, was not cross checked with the DNA. TRBV7-5 is recorded as a pseudogene. The CDR3 loop spans 13 amino acids. The CDR3 sequence: CVTQGGAPETQYF. The CDR3, as DNA: TGTGTCACGCAAGGGGGAGCCCCTGAGACCCAGTACTTC.

This chain joins TRBV7-9 and TRBJ1-1, with a tentative D call TRBD1 (5 bases). With 0 bases removed from V and 3 bases from J, the gap between germline ends came to 8 bases. Germline V gene lookup returns CDR1 SEHNR and CDR2 FQNEAQ (reference sequence). The length of the CDR3 is 14 residues. CDR3 nucleotide sequence: TGTGCCAGCAGCTTAGCGTTGGGGGACACTGAAGCTTTCTTT. As protein: CASSLALGDTEAFF.

This clone is a singleton in its sample. The chain is built from TRBV30 and TRBJ2-7; the D is unclear. The CDR3 consists of 12 residues. The germline V and J ends were trimmed by 0 bases and 5 bases, with 8 bases remaining between them. The germline V gene has CDR1 GTSNPN and CDR2 SVGIG (reference sequence). The CDR3 DNA reads as TGTGCCTGGAGTGTACGGGCAGACGAGCAGTACTTC. Its translation is CAWSVRADEQYF.

This chain links TRBV7-9 with TRBJ1-3; D not certain. V lost 0 bases and J lost 0, with 9 bases in between. The CDR3 sequence is 16 residues long. CDR1 is SEHNR and CDR2 is FQNEAQ in the germline V gene (reference sequence). Here the CDR3 reads CASSLADGHSGNTIYF. The CDR3 DNA reads as TGTGCCAGCAGCTTAGCTGACGGCCACTCTGGAAACACCATATATTTT.

This clone appeared a single time. This sequence joins TRBV7-9 and TRBJ2-7, with no clear D. The germline V gene has CDR1 SEHNR and CDR2 FQNEAQ (reference sequence). The CDR3 length is 13 residues. V was pared by 1 base and J by 11 bases, with 15 bases between. CDR3 sequence reads: CASSLGEHTTEYF. CDR3 nucleotide sequence: TGTGCCAGCAGCTTAGGAGAACACACAACGGAGTACTTC.

This chain connects TRBV6-1 to TRBJ2-6; tentatively, D is TRBD1 or TRBD2 (5 bases each). The CDR3 loop spans 17 amino acids. Per the germline V gene, CDR1 is MNHNS and CDR2 is SASEGT. The V gene lost 4 bases and the J gene lost 0 bases, with 13 bases spanning the gap. DNA for the CDR3: TGTGCCAGCAGTGCGGGACGGATCAACTCTGGGGCCAACGTCCTGACTTTC. Residues: CASSAGRINSGANVLTF.

This chain joins TRBV6-5 and TRBJ1-1; no clear D. The CDR3 length is 15 residues. Between the trimmed V and J ends, which lost 0 bases and 1 base, there was a span of 9 bases. Germline loops: CDR1 MNHEY, CDR2 SVGAGI. DNA of the CDR3: TGTGCCAGCAGTTACTCGGCGGCGCCGAACACTGAAGCTTTCTTT. Protein: CASSYSAAPNTEAFF.

The chain employs TRBV5-1 and TRBJ2-3; D gene uncertain. Trimming removed 4 bases from V and 6 bases from J, with 6 bases in between. The V gene's germline CDR1 is SGHRS and CDR2 YFSETQ. CDR3 size: 11 residues. The CDR3 spells CASSESDTQYF. DNA for the CDR3: TGCGCCAGCAGCGAAAGTGATACGCAGTATTTT. The full variable domain, rest sourced from reference TRBV5-1 and TRBJ2-3, is KAGVTQTPRYLIKTRGQQVTLSCSPISGHRSVSWYQQTPGQGLQFLFEYFSETQRNKGNFPGRFSGRQFSNSRSEMNVSTLELGDSALYLCASSESDTQYFGPGTRLTVL.

In its sample, this clone was seen once. The V gene is TRBV18, the J gene TRBJ2-1; 11 positions agree with TRBD2. The V gene's germline CDR1 is KGHSH and CDR2 LQKENI. V lost 1 base, J lost 7 bases, and 6 bases stayed unmatched. The CDR3 is 16 residues long. CDR3 in DNA: TGTGCCAGCTCACCACTGACTAGCGGGACTCTAAATGAGCAGTTCTTC. Residues: CASSPLTSGTLNEQFF. Using reference TRBV18 and TRBJ2-1 for the parts outside the CDR3, the full variable domain is NAGVMQNPRHLVRRRGQEARLRCSPMKGHSHVYWYRQLPEEGLKFMVYLQKENIIDESGMPKERFSAEFPKEGPSILRIQQVVRGDSAAYFCASSPLTSGTLNEQFFGPGTRLTVL.

V and J are TRBV19 and TRBJ2-3; TRBD2 matches at 7 bases. With 5 bases clipped from V and 4 bases from J, the junction kept 15 bases outside the gene matches. Germline-derived CDR1 and CDR2 are LNHDA and SQIVND (reference sequence). The CDR3 has 17 residues. The CDR3, as DNA: TGTGCCAGTAGTGGGATGTCGGCAAGCGGGGTGTCAGATACGCAGTATTTT. Protein product: CASSGMSASGVSDTQYF.

J is TRBJ1-4 and V is TRBV28, with 10 bases matching TRBD1. Looked up from germline, CDR1 is MDHEN and CDR2 is SYDVKM. V lost 6 bases and J lost 8; bases outside the gene matches: 6. The CDR3 runs to 14 residues. Written as DNA, the CDR3 is TGTGCCAGCAGCTCCGGGACAGGGGAAGAAAAACTGTTTTTT. As protein: CASSSGTGEEKLFF.

The chain joins TRBV19 to TRBJ1-1; weak D call: TRBD1 (6 bases). CDR1 is LNHDA, CDR2 SQIVND, per germline (reference sequence). This CDR3 has 12 amino acids. Trimming shortened V by 11 bases and J by 4 bases, and 14 bases separated the two germline ends. The CDR3 coding sequence is TGTGCCGCCGCAGGGGTTGGCACTGAAGCTTTCTTT. Its protein product is CAAAGVGTEAFF.

As concerns this clone: This same CDR3 is encoded by further DNA sequences in the sample. The chain recombines TRBV7-2 with TRBJ1-3; D is perhaps TRBD1 (5 bases). Germline lookup yields CDR1 SGHTA and CDR2 FQGNSA. The CDR3 is made up of 14 amino acids. Trimming took 1 base from V and 2 from J, leaving 6 bases between them. The CDR3 coding sequence is TGTGCCAGCAGCTTAGTGGGACCTGGAAACACCATATATTTT. It encodes CASSLVGPGNTIYF.

This CDR3 reads CASSERPGIYGYTF. The CDR3 DNA is TGTGCCAGCAGTGAACGGCCGGGTATTTATGGCTACACCTTC. J is TRBJ1-2 and V is TRBV2; D unresolved. V was pared by 2 bases and J by 5 bases, with 12 bases between. CDR3 length equals 14 residues. Germline values: CDR1 SNHLY, CDR2 FYNNEI.

The chain is built from TRBV6-2 or TRBV6-3 and TRBJ2-7, with 8 bases identical to TRBD1. The CDR3 contains 13 residues. Germline assignment: CDR1 MNHEY and CDR2 SVGEGT. V was pared by 5 bases and J by 5 bases, with 5 bases of the junction left unmatched. CDR3 protein: CASSAGGRNEQYF. In DNA form, the CDR3 reads TGTGCCAGCAGTGCAGGGGGCAGGAACGAGCAGTACTTC.